This is a list of T cell receptor beta chains from one sample in a study of T cells in Graves' hyperthyroidism and ophthalmopathy. TCRdb analysed the multiplex PCR reads with MiXCR anew, one entry per CDR3 protein. The table lists 200,000 to 300,000 distinct CDR3 sequences, around 24% of them singletons. Sequenced material: blood. The receptors shown here come from a woman between 35 and 50 years old with Graves' ophthalmopathy. The CDR3 runs from the conserved cysteine through the conserved F or W. A D gene is named only where the DNA matches it firmly. Where a row states a size, it is once, few, many or the class of an expanded clone; other rows omit it.

v_gene	abundance	j_gene	d_gene	CDR3nt	CDR3aa
TRBV30	many	TRBJ1-6	-	TGTGCCTGGCGAGGGGAACAGGATTCACCCCTCCACTTT	CAWRGEQDSPLHF
TRBV5-1	many	TRBJ1-3	-	TGCGCCAGCAGCTCACAGGGTTCGGCTGGAAACACCATATATTTT	CASSSQGSAGNTIYF
TRBV2	-	TRBJ2-5	TRBD2	TGTGCCAGCAGTGTGGGACTAGCGGGAGTTCCCCAAGAGACCCAGTACTTC	CASSVGLAGVPQETQYF
TRBV19	many	TRBJ1-5	TRBD1	TGTGCCAGTAGTATAGCACAGGGGGCCTATCAGCCCCAGCATTTT	CASSIAQGAYQPQHF
TRBV12-3/TRBV12-4	once	TRBJ1-3	-	TGTGCCAGCAGCCATACAAGCTCTGGAAACACCATATATTTT	CASSHTSSGNTIYF
TRBV15	many	TRBJ1-5	TRBD1	TGTGCCACCAGCAGAGATCAGTCACAGGGGATTCAGCCCCAGCATTTT	CATSRDQSQGIQPQHF
TRBV24-1	many	TRBJ2-5	-	TGTGCCACCAGTGATTTAAAGACCCAGTACTTC	CATSDLKTQYF
TRBV12-3/TRBV12-4	-	TRBJ1-5	-	TGTGCCAGCAGTTTCCAGCGGCCTGAAAATCAGCCACAGCATTTT	CASSFQRPENQPQHF
TRBV28	-	TRBJ2-4	-	TGTGCCAGCAGTTTAAGGGTAATAGCCAAAAACATTCAGTACTTC	CASSLRVIAKNIQYF
TRBV28	-	TRBJ1-6	-	TGTGCCAGCAGTCCCCCCCGAGGGTCCCTCCACTTT	CASSPPRGSLHF
TRBV20-1	many	TRBJ1-2	-	TGCAGTGCTGAAATGTGGGGTAATGGTGGCTACACCTTC	CSAEMWGNGGYTF
TRBV5-1	many	TRBJ2-7	-	TGCGCCAGCAGCTTGGCCGGGGCTAGCGTCGAGCAGTACTTC	CASSLAGASVEQYF
TRBV28	-	TRBJ1-2	-	TGTGCCAGCAGTCCGCCGTTCTCCCGCTATGGCTACACCTTC	CASSPPFSRYGYTF
TRBV27	-	TRBJ2-5	TRBD1	TGTGCCAGTCGCCAGCTAAGGACAGGGGGCCAAGAGACCCAGTACTTC	CASRQLRTGGQETQYF
TRBV28	many	TRBJ2-7	-	TGTGCCAGCGAGGGTGGTCCTTACGAGCAGTACTTC	CASEGGPYEQYF
TRBV6-1	many	TRBJ2-2	TRBD2	TGTGCCAGCAGCCCAGCGGGAGGGCCGACCGGGGAGCTGTTTTTT	CASSPAGGPTGELFF
TRBV6-2/TRBV6-3	many	TRBJ1-5	-	TGTGCCAGCAGCGAAACAGGGATCGGTAATCAGCCCCAGCATTTT	CASSETGIGNQPQHF
TRBV18	-	TRBJ1-2	-	TGTGCCAGCTCCCTTTCTAGCTCGTATGGCTACACCTTC	CASSLSSSYGYTF